This section outlines one T cell receptor beta chain sequence together with its context. The antigen is undetermined. Germline V gives CDR1 DFQATT, CDR2 SNEGSKA (reference sequence). Trimming left V 5 bases short and J 5 bases short, with 14 bases between. The CDR3 totals 13 residues. No ophthalmopathy progression within 18 months constituted stable Graves' hyperthyroidism. The hyperthyroidism was newly diagnosed and had lasted under 2 months; the patients were aged 18 to 65. TCR beta CDR3 sequences were amplified from RNA transcripts. A set of HTBI primers served as the primers for a first-round RT-PCR of the TCR CDR3. TCRdb analysed the multiplex PCR reads with MiXCR anew, one entry per CDR3 protein. Counted here are under 800,000 distinct CDR3 sequences, 12% to 15% occurring once; the ten biggest clones make up 10%. This entry comes from a study of T cells in Graves' hyperthyroidism and ophthalmopathy. Study conclusions and caveats: Most thyroid clonotypes with frequency above 0.001 were detected in blood.

Sample: blood. The TCR originated in a young woman with Graves' hyperthyroidism. This chain uses TRBV20-1 with TRBJ2-3; a weak D match, TRBD2 (5 bases). CDR3 sequence reads: CSAPPAGEDTQYF. The CDR3 region has the DNA TGCAGTGCTCCCCCCGCGGGTGAAGATACGCAGTATTTT.